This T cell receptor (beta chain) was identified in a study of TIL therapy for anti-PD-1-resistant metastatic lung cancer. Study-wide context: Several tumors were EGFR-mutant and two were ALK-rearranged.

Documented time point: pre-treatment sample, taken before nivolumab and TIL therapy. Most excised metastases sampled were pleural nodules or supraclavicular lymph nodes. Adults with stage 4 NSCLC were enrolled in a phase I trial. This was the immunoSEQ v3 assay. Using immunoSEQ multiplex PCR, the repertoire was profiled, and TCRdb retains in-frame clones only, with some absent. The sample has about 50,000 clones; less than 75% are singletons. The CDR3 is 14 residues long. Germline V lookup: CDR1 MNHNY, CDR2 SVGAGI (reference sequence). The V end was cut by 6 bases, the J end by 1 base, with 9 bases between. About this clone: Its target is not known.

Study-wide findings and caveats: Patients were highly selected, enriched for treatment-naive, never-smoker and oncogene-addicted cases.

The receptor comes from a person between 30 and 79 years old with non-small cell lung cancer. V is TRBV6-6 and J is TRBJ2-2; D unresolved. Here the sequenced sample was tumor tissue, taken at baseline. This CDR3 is CASRLPKNTGELFF. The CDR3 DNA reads TGTGCCAGCAGACTACCCAAGAACACCGGGGAGCTGTTTTTT.